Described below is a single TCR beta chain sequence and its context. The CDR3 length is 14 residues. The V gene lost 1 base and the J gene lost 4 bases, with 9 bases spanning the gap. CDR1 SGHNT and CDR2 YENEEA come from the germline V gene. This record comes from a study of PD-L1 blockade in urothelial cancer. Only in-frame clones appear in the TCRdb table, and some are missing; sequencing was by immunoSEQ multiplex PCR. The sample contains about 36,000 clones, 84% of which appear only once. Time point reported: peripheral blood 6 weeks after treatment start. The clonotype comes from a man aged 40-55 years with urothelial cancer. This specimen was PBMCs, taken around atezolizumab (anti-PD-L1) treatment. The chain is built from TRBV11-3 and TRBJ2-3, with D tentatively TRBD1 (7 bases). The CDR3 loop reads CASSLARGADTQYF. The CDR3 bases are TGTGCCAGCAGCTTAGCCAGGGGGGCAGATACGCAGTATTTT.